Listed below are T cell receptor beta chains from one sample, sequenced in a study of shared clonotypes between healthy human individuals. Here immunoSEQ multiplex PCR was the method, and the copy in TCRdb shows in-frame clones only, minus some. In the table there are hundreds of thousands of clones, 96% of which are singletons. The sample taken for sequencing was naive CD8+ T cells sorted from blood. The receptor set was obtained from a woman under 40 in good health. The CDR3 runs from the conserved cysteine through the conserved F or W. The D gene is left open where the match is weak.

TGTGCCAGCAGCCCTGGGACAGGGGAGCAGCCCCAGCATTTT	CASSPGTGEQPQHF	TRBV5-5	TRBD1	TRBJ1-5
TGCGCCAGCAGCCTGGATTTGGATGAGCAGTTCTTC	CASSLDLDEQFF	TRBV4-1	-	TRBJ2-1
TGTGCCAGCAGTTTACTAGGGGGCGTAGAGACCCAGTACTTC	CASSLLGGVETQYF	TRBV27	TRBD1	TRBJ2-5
TGCGCCAGCAGTGATGGCACTGGGCGGGCGCCCTCCTACAATGAGCAGTTCTTC	CASSDGTGRAPSYNEQFF	TRBV10-1	-	TRBJ2-1
TGTGCCAGCAGCCAGAGCCCAGGGTGGGGGAGCACTGAAGCTTTCTTT	CASSQSPGWGSTEAFF	TRBV5-6	-	TRBJ1-1
TGTGCCAGCAGCCTACAGGGGACCAACTATGGCTACACCTTC	CASSLQGTNYGYTF	TRBV11-1	TRBD1	TRBJ1-2
TGCGCCAGCAGCTTGGCAGGGCGCCCCTCCTACGAGCAGTACTTC	CASSLAGRPSYEQYF	TRBV5-1	-	TRBJ2-7
TGCGCCAGCAGCCCCGACATCAGGGCAGGATACTCCTACAATGAGCAGTTCTTC	CASSPDIRAGYSYNEQFF	TRBV4-1	-	TRBJ2-1
TGTGCCAGCAGCGTGGGCCGAGGCTCCACGTTAGATACGCAGTATTTT	CASSVGRGSTLDTQYF	TRBV9	-	TRBJ2-3
TGTGCCAGCAGTTTGTTCGAGACAGGGGTTCAAGAAAAACTGTTTTTT	CASSLFETGVQEKLFF	TRBV28	TRBD1	TRBJ1-4
TGTGCCAGTAGCCGACTAGCGGGCCCCTCCTACGAGCAGTACTTC	CASSRLAGPSYEQYF	TRBV19	TRBD2	TRBJ2-7
TGTGCCAGCAGTTCCTACTCGTGGCAGCCCCAGCATTTT	CASSSYSWQPQHF	TRBV6-5	-	TRBJ1-5
TGTGCCAGCAGTTTATCGGTGGGAGGAGGATACGAGCAGTACTTC	CASSLSVGGGYEQYF	TRBV27	-	TRBJ2-7
TGTGCCAGCAGCTTAAGTTCGAGTAGCAATCAGCCCCAGCATTTT	CASSLSSSSNQPQHF	TRBV7-6	-	TRBJ1-5
TGTGCCAGCAGTCCAGGACTAGGGACCGGGGAGCTGTTTTTT	CASSPGLGTGELFF	TRBV28	TRBD2	TRBJ2-2
TGCAGCGTGGCCGACACCGGGGAGTTGTTTTTT	CSVADTGELFF	TRBV29-1	-	TRBJ2-2